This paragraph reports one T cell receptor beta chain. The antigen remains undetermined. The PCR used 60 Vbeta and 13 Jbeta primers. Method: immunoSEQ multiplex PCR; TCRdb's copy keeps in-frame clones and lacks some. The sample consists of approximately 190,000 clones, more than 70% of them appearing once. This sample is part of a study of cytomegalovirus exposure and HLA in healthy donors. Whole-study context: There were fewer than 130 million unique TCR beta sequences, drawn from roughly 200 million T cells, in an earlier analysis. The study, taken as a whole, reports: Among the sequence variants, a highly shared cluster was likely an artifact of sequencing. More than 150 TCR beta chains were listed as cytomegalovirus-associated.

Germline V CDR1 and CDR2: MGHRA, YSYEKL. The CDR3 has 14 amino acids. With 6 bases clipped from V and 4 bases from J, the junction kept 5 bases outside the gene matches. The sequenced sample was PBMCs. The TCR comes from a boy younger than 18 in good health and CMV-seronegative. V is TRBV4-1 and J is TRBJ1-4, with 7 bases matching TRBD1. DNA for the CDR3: TGCGCCAGCAGAGGGACAGATTATAATGAAAAACTGTTTTTT. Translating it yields CASRGTDYNEKLFF.